This record looks at one T cell receptor (beta chain) sequence and its context. As yet, its antigen is unknown. The sample belongs to a study of cytomegalovirus exposure and HLA in healthy donors. Study-wide points: Apart from CMV serostatus, no immune exposure information was available.

The PCR made use of 60 Vbeta and 13 Jbeta primers. The table came from immunoSEQ multiplex PCR; TCRdb's copy has only in-frame clones and leaves some out. This sample has roughly 200,000 clones; around 85% occur once, and the top ten carry about 2.5%. V was trimmed by 3 bases and J by 12 bases, leaving 6 bases between them. The CDR3 extends over 10 amino acids. Germline V gene data show CDR1 as MDHEN and CDR2 as SYDVKM. V and J are TRBV28 and TRBJ2-1, with TRBD2 as a possible D gene (6 bases). The source of this sequence is a woman between 45 and 65 years old in good health and CMV-seronegative. Sequenced material: PBMCs. CDR3 DNA sequence: TGTGCCAGCAGTTTCGGGAGGCAGTTCTTC. It encodes CASSFGRQFF.